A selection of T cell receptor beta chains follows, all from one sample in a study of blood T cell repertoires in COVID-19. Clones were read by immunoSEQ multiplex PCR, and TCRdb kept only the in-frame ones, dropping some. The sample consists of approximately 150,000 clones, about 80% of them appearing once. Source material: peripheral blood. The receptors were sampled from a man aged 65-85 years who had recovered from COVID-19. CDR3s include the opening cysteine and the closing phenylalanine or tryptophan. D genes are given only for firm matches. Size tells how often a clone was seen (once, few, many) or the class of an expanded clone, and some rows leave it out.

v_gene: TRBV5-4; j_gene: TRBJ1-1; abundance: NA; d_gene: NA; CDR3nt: TGTGCCAGCAGCAACGACGGGGACTACACTGAAGCTTTCTTT; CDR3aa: CASSNDGDYTEAFF
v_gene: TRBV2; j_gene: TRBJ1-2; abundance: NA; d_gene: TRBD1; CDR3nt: TGTGCCAGCAGTGATCCTCGACAGGACAGGGGGCGCAGCTATGGCTACACCTTC; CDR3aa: CASSDPRQDRGRSYGYTF
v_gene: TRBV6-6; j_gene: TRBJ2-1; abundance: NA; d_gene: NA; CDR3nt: TGTGCCAGCAGCGCAGGGGTTGGGCAGTTCTTC; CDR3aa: CASSAGVGQFF
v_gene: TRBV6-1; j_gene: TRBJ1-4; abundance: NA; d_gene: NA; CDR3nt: TGTGCCAGCAGTGAAGAGAGGACAGCTACAACTAATGAAAAACTGTTTTTT; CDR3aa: CASSEERTATTNEKLFF
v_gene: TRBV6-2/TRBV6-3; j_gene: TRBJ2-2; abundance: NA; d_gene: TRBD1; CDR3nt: TGTGCCAGCAGTTCTCGGACAGGGAACGCCGGGGAGCTGTTTTTT; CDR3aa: CASSSRTGNAGELFF
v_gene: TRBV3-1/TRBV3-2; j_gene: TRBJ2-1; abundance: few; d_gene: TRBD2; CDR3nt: TGTGCCAGCAGCCGGACTAGCGGGATAGCGGGCAATGAGCAGTTCTTC; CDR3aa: CASSRTSGIAGNEQFF
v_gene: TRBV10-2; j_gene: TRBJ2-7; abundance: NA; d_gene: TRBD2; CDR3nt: TGCGCCAGCACTCTAGCGGGAGGAGGGTACGAGCAGTACTTC; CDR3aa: CASTLAGGGYEQYF
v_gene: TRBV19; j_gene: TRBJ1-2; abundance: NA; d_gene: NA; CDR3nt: TGTGCCAGTAAAGGGGAGGAGTACTATGGCTACACCTTC; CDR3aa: CASKGEEYYGYTF
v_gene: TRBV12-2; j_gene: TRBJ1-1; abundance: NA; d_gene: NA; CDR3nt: TGTGCAAGTCGCTTATCCGGACAGGCGCCGAACACTGAAGCTTTCTTT; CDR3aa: CASRLSGQAPNTEAFF
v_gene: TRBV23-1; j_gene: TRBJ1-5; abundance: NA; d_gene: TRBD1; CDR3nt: TGCGCCAGCACCCTTGGCTACGGGACAGGTAGCAATCAGCCCCAGCATTTT; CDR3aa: CASTLGYGTGSNQPQHF
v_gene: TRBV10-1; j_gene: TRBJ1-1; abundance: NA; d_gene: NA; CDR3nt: TGCGCCAGCAGCAGCAGGGGGAACACTGAAGCTTTCTTT; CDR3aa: CASSSRGNTEAFF
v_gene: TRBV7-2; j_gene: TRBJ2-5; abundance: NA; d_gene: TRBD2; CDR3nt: TGTGCCAGCACCCCCGGGATGGGGGGGCAAGAGACCCAGTACTTC; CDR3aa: CASTPGMGGQETQYF
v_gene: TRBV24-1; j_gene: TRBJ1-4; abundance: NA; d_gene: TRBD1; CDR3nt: TGTGCCACCAGTGAATGGGACAGTTCAACTAATGAAAAACTGTTTTTT; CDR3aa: CATSEWDSSTNEKLFF
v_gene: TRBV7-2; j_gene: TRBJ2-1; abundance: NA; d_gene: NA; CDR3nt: TGTGCCAGCAGCTTGCCATATCGGGAGATCGGATCTGGCCACAATGAGCAGTTCTTC; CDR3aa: CASSLPYREIGSGHNEQFF
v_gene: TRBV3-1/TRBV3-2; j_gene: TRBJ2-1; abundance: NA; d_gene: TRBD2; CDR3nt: TGTGCCAGCAGCCAAGTAAGCGGGAGTATTAATGAGCAGTTCTTC; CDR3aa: CASSQVSGSINEQFF
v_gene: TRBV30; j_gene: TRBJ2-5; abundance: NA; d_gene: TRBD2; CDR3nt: TGTGCCTGGAGTCTCGGGCGGGAGGGCCAAGTAGGAGAGACCCAGTACTTC; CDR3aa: CAWSLGREGQVGETQYF
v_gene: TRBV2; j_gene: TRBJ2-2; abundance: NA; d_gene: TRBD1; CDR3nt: TGTGCCAGCGTCCGGGACAGGAACACCGGGGAGCTGTTTTTT; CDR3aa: CASVRDRNTGELFF